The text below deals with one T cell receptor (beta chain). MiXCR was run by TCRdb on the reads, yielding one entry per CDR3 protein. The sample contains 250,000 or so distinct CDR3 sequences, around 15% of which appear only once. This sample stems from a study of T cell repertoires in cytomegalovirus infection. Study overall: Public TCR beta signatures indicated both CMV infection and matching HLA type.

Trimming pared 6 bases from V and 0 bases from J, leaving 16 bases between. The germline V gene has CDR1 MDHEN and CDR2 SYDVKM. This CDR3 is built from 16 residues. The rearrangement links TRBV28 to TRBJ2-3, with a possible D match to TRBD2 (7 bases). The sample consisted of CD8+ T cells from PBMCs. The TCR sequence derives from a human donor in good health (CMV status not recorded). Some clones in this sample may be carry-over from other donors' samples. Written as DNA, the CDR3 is TGTGCCAGCAGAGGGGCGGGGGACACTAGCACAGATACGCAGTATTTT. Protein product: CASRGAGDTSTDTQYF.